These 32 T cell receptor beta chains originate from one sample sequenced in a study of regulatory T cells in long-lasting Graves disease. Assembly of TCR beta libraries relied on iRepertoire HTBI primers together with Arm-PCR of CDR3 regions. TCRdb re-called the multiplex PCR reads with MiXCR, one entry per CDR3 protein. The sample consists of 600,000 to 800,000 distinct CDR3 sequences, 25% to 30% of them appearing once. Time point in this sample: persistent/refractory GD, antithyroid drugs over 5 years with positive TRAb. The authors made the TCR library using RNA they extracted from PBMCs. The sequenced sample was peripheral blood mononuclear cells (PBMCs), obtained when the disease was refractory, from a patient treated with antithyroid drugs. The receptors here all came from a female donor with Graves disease.

Notes on this clonotype: A much bigger clone sits one base away, suggesting this may be a read error. V is TRBV2 and J is TRBJ1-1; D uncertain. The CDR3 totals 13 residues. The germline gives CDR1 SNHLY, CDR2 FYNNEI. V was trimmed by 2 bases and J by 12 bases, leaving 16 bases between them. The CDR3: CASSERLGGETFF. The CDR3 bases are TGTGCCAGCAGTGAACGATTGGGCGGGGAGACTTTCTTT.

This clonotype appeared a few times. The V gene is TRBV20-1, the J gene TRBJ2-1; 8 nucleotides align to TRBD2. V gave up 1 base and J gave up 8 bases; unmatched junction bases: 7. Germline CDR1 is DFQATT and CDR2 is SNEGSKA (reference sequence). This CDR3 has 14 amino acids. CDR3 sequence reads: CSARGLAGSYEQFF. The CDR3 region has the DNA TGCAGTGCTAGAGGTCTAGCGGGCTCCTATGAGCAGTTCTTC.

This chain links TRBV7-2 with TRBJ2-1; D is uncertain. CDR3 length equals 13 residues. The germline V gene encodes CDR1 SGHTA and CDR2 FQGNSA. With 1 base removed from V and 9 bases from J, the gap between germline ends came to 10 bases. The CDR3 reads CASSLGRRFEQFF. CDR3 nucleotide sequence: TGTGCCAGCAGCTTAGGGCGCCGGTTTGAGCAGTTCTTC.

This clonotype was seen a handful of times. This chain connects TRBV7-3 to TRBJ1-1, with unresolved D. CDR3 size: 18 residues. Germline V gives CDR1 SGHTA, CDR2 FQGTGA. Trimming took off 3 bases at V and 1 base at J, with 21 bases between the two ends. The CDR3 DNA is TGTGCCAGCAGCTTGAGGACCCCTGAGGAACAGCGGAACACTGAAGCTTTCTTT. Its translation is CASSLRTPEEQRNTEAFF.

This clonotype was observed many times. V usage is TRBV27 and J usage is TRBJ1-1; 9 nucleotides agree with TRBD1. This CDR3 is 15 amino acids long. V shed 4 bases, J shed 2 bases, and the junction held 5 bases outside the gene matches. Germline V CDR1 and CDR2: MNHEY, SMNVEV (reference sequence). The CDR3: CASSSQGAHNTEAFF. CDR3 DNA: TGTGCCAGCAGTTCACAGGGGGCTCATAACACTGAAGCTTTCTTT.

This clonotype was recorded a few times. The J gene is TRBJ1-2, the V gene TRBV27; no definite D call. The CDR3 is 14 residues long. The germline V and J ends were trimmed by 8 bases and 6 bases, with 19 bases remaining between them. CDR1 MNHEY and CDR2 SMNVEV come from the germline V gene (reference sequence). CDR3 in amino acids: CASRENIGDDGYTF. CDR3 in DNA: TGTGCCAGCCGCGAAAATATTGGGGATGATGGCTACACCTTC.

This chain links TRBV12-3 or TRBV12-4 with TRBJ1-3; unclear D gene. This CDR3 has 14 amino acids. V shed 5 bases and J shed 1 base, with 9 bases lying between them. CDR3 DNA sequence: TGTGCCAGCAGTGTAGTCGCGTCTGGAAACACCATATATTTT. Its protein product is CASSVVASGNTIYF.

This clonotype has ten or more counts. This sequence joins TRBV6-1 and TRBJ1-4; weak D call: TRBD1 (5 bases). Looked up from germline, CDR1 is MNHNS and CDR2 is SASEGT. The CDR3 totals 16 residues. V lost 4 bases and J lost 3, with 15 bases in between. In DNA, the CDR3 is TGTGCCAGCAGTGCCTCAGGGACCCGGGCTAATGAAAAACTGTTTTTT. It codes for CASSASGTRANEKLFF.

The V call is TRBV30, the J call TRBJ1-1; TRBD1 agrees at 9 bases. This CDR3 spans 14 amino acids. J lost 5 bases, V lost 2 bases, and 6 bases had no gene match. Germline loops: CDR1 GTSNPN, CDR2 SVGIG (reference sequence). Here the CDR3 DNA reads TGTGCCTGGAGTTTGACAGGGGGTTCGACTGAAGCTTTCTTT. Amino acids: CAWSLTGGSTEAFF.

The CDR3 bases are TGTGCCAGTAGTGTGCGGGGGGTGGCCGGGGAGCTGTTTTTT. It codes for CASSVRGVAGELFF. The chain links TRBV19 to TRBJ2-2; the match to TRBD2 covers 8 bases. Germline V CDR1 and CDR2: LNHDA, SQIVND (reference sequence). With 5 bases clipped from V and 6 bases from J, the junction kept 5 bases outside the gene matches. The CDR3 has 14 amino acids.

The chain joins TRBV12-3 or TRBV12-4 to TRBJ1-4, with 9 positions matching TRBD1. The CDR3 totals 17 residues. The ends lost 0 bases at V and 7 bases at J; junction bases unmatched: 9. The CDR3 DNA is TGTGCCAGCAGTTTAGCGCTTCTTAGGACAGGGGTTGAAAAACTGTTTTTT. Protein sequence: CASSLALLRTGVEKLFF.

The rearrangement uses TRBV7-2 and TRBJ2-3; TRBD2 aligns across 13 bases. This CDR3 comprises 17 residues. The V segment lost 5 bases and the J segment 6 bases; nucleotides outside the gene matches: 11. Germline CDR1 SGHTA, CDR2 FQGNSA. The CDR3 DNA is TGTGCCAGCAGCGCGGGACTAGCGGGATTCGCAATGGATACGCAGTATTTT. Its protein product is CASSAGLAGFAMDTQYF.

This clonotype was observed at least ten times. The chain couples TRBV6-1 to TRBJ1-2; D might be TRBD1 (5 bases). V was cut by 7 bases and J by 0 bases, with 12 bases left in between. This CDR3 is built from 14 residues. From germline, CDR1 is MNHNS and CDR2 SASEGT. The CDR3 reads CASTLTASNYGYTF. Written as DNA, the CDR3 is TGTGCCAGCACCCTGACAGCTTCTAACTATGGCTACACCTTC.

V and J are TRBV3-1 and TRBJ1-2, with D unclear. CDR3 size: 14 residues. Germline CDR1 is LGHDT and CDR2 is YNNKEL (reference sequence). V lost 1 base and J lost 4, with 10 bases in between. In DNA, the CDR3 is TGTGCCAGCAGCCAAGGGGAGCCTTTCTATGGCTACACCTTC. It is translated as CASSQGEPFYGYTF.

In its sample, this clonotype was seen a few times. J is TRBJ1-1 and V is TRBV12-3 or TRBV12-4; TRBD1 might be the D (6 bases). The CDR3 is 12 residues long. The germline V and J ends were trimmed by 2 bases and 11 bases, with 12 bases remaining between them. The CDR3 is CASSLWRTDAFF. In DNA, the CDR3 is TGTGCCAGCAGTTTATGGCGGACAGATGCTTTCTTT.

J is TRBJ2-7 and V is TRBV12-3 or TRBV12-4; D ambiguous. V lost 7 bases, J lost 5 bases, and 12 bases lay in between. The CDR3 runs 12 residues. CDR3 sequence (DNA): TGTGCCAGCACCACGTATGGTGACGAGCAGTACTTC. Amino acid sequence: CASTTYGDEQYF.

This clonotype was found many times. V usage is TRBV12-3 or TRBV12-4 and J usage is TRBJ1-1; D remains ambiguous. V lost 6 bases, J lost 5 bases, and 13 bases lay in between. CDR3 length: 13 residues. As DNA, the CDR3 is TGTGCCAGCAGACCCCAAGACGGAACTGAAGCTTTCTTT. This codes for CASRPQDGTEAFF.

The CDR3 region has the DNA TGTGCCAGCAGCTTGGGACAGGTGGGTGAGCAGTTCTTC. Its protein product is CASSLGQVGEQFF. This rearrangement joins TRBV5-6 to TRBJ2-1; D may be TRBD1 (6 bases). The germline V gene has CDR1 SGHDT and CDR2 YYEEEE. The CDR3 has 13 residues. Trimming pared 0 bases from V and 9 bases from J, leaving 10 bases between. Filled out from reference TRBV5-6 and TRBJ2-1, the complete variable domain reads DAGVTQSPTHLIKTRGQQVTLRCSPKSGHDTVSWYQQALGQGPQFIFQYYEEEERQRGNFPDRFSGHQFPNYSSELNVNALLLGDSALYLCASSLGQVGEQFFGPGTRLTVL.

This clonotype showed up just a few times. CDR3 DNA: TGTGCCAGCAGCTTAGGCGAGGGTCCAAATCAGCCCCAGCATTTT. It specifies CASSLGEGPNQPQHF. The chain couples TRBV13 to TRBJ1-5, with D unclear. The CDR3 runs 15 residues. Germline CDR1 and CDR2: PRHDT and FYEKMQ (reference sequence). V shed 0 bases and J shed 4 bases, with 10 bases lying between them.

This rearrangement joins TRBV11-2 to TRBJ1-4; a weak D match, TRBD1 (6 bases). CDR1 is SGHAT and CDR2 is FQNNGV in the germline V gene. Between the trimmed V and J ends, which lost 5 bases and 4 bases, there was a span of 11 bases. This CDR3 has 14 amino acids. This CDR3 is CASSGTGFNEKLFF. The CDR3 DNA reads TGTGCCAGCAGCGGTACAGGGTTTAATGAAAAACTGTTTTTT.

The sample holds a few counts of this clonotype. The J gene is TRBJ1-1, the V gene TRBV15; D unclear. Trimming shortened V by 3 bases and J by 5 bases, and 7 bases separated the two germline ends. Germline CDR1 is LNHNV and CDR2 is YYDKDF (reference sequence). The CDR3 spans 12 residues. CDR3 amino acids: CATSSSWTEAFF. The CDR3 DNA reads as TGTGCCACCAGCAGTAGTTGGACTGAAGCTTTCTTT.

As DNA, the CDR3 is TGTGCCAGCAGTTCATTTCGGGCCGGTCTTTTGGCTGAAGCTTTCTTT. Residues: CASSSFRAGLLAEAFF. The chain has TRBV12-3 or TRBV12-4 and TRBJ1-1; D is uncertain. This CDR3 spans 16 amino acids. Trimming pared 4 bases from V and 6 bases from J, leaving 21 bases between.

Many counts were recorded for this clonotype. The genes are TRBV12-3 or TRBV12-4 and TRBJ1-1, with D possibly TRBD1 on 5 matching bases. The CDR3 is 13 amino acids. V gave up 3 bases and J gave up 3 bases, with 8 bases separating them. The DNA for the CDR3 is TGTGCCAGCAGTTTTAAGGGACACACTGAAGCTTTCTTT. Its protein is CASSFKGHTEAFF.

The sample holds a few counts of this clonotype. This chain uses TRBV27 with TRBJ2-2; the D call may be TRBD1 or TRBD2 (5 bases each). The CDR3 is 14 residues long. V gave up 5 bases and J gave up 3 bases, with 10 bases separating them. Germline assignment: CDR1 MNHEY and CDR2 SMNVEV (reference sequence). As DNA, the CDR3 is TGTGCCAGCAGTCCGGGACCGTACACCGGGGAGCTGTTTTTT. As protein: CASSPGPYTGELFF.

J is TRBJ1-2 and V is TRBV29-1; 9 nucleotides align to TRBD1. V gave up 4 bases and J gave up 4 bases; unmatched junction bases: 7. Germline V gives CDR1 SQVTM, CDR2 ANQGSEA. The CDR3 covers 14 residues. CDR3 nucleotide sequence: TGCAGCGTTGGTACAGGGGGCTTTAGCTATGGCTACACCTTC. It is translated as CSVGTGGFSYGYTF.

This clonotype came up a few times. The chain couples TRBV11-1 to TRBJ2-7; 8 nucleotides line up with TRBD1. This CDR3 spans 16 amino acids. V gave up 3 bases and J gave up 7 bases; unmatched junction bases: 14. Germline V gives CDR1 SGHAT, CDR2 FQDESV (reference sequence). CDR3: CASSFVTGTGPREQYF. DNA for the CDR3: TGTGCCAGCAGCTTCGTGACGGGGACAGGCCCCAGAGAGCAGTACTTC.

This clonotype was counted at least ten times. The rearrangement uses TRBV2 and TRBJ2-7, with D possibly matching TRBD1 (6 bases). Trimming took 8 bases from V and 7 from J, leaving 15 bases between them. The CDR3 is 12 amino acids. CDR1 is SNHLY, CDR2 FYNNEI, per germline. Here the CDR3 DNA reads TGTGCCAGCGCCTACAGGGTTTTGGAGCAGTACTTC. Translated: CASAYRVLEQYF.

This clonotype was observed at least ten times. The gene calls are TRBV12-5 and TRBJ1-4; TRBD1 matches 8 bases. V lost 3 bases, J lost 11 bases, and 8 bases stayed unmatched. The CDR3 runs to 14 residues. Germline V gives CDR1 LGHNT, CDR2 FRNRAP. The CDR3 spells CASGFAQGAQKLFF. In DNA, the CDR3 is TGTGCTAGTGGTTTTGCGCAGGGGGCGCAGAAACTGTTTTTT.

The V call is TRBV4-2, the J call TRBJ2-3; 10 positions agree with TRBD2. In germline, CDR1 is LGHNA, CDR2 YNFKEQ. Losses at the gene ends were 5 bases for V and 4 bases for J; bases not matched to a gene: 3. This CDR3 is 14 amino acids long. The CDR3 protein is CASSDLAGADTQYF. The CDR3 DNA reads as TGTGCCAGCAGCGACCTAGCGGGGGCAGATACGCAGTATTTT.

This clonotype came up many times. The chain recombines TRBV2 with TRBJ2-7, with D possibly matching TRBD2 (5 bases). Germline V CDR1 and CDR2: SNHLY, FYNNEI. The CDR3 is 14 residues long. Trimming took 2 bases from V and 9 from J, leaving 17 bases between them. In DNA, the CDR3 is TGTGCCAGCAGTGAACCCGGGGTTGACTGGGGGCAGTACTTC. Protein product: CASSEPGVDWGQYF.

This clonotype was counted at least ten times. The gene calls are TRBV12-3 or TRBV12-4 and TRBJ1-2; TRBD1 matches 11 bases. J was trimmed by 7 bases and V by 5 bases; bases with no gene match: 9. The CDR3 is 15 residues long. The chain's CDR3 is CASSQRRGQGVGYTF. The CDR3 DNA reads as TGTGCCAGCAGTCAAAGAAGGGGACAGGGGGTTGGCTACACCTTC.

This sequence joins TRBV12-3 or TRBV12-4 and TRBJ1-2; 7 positions match TRBD1. The ends lost 6 bases at V and 7 bases at J; junction bases unmatched: 8. The CDR3 sequence is 13 residues long. The CDR3 region has the DNA TGTGCCAGCAGCAATAGGGACAGATTTGGCTACACCTTC. Residues: CASSNRDRFGYTF.